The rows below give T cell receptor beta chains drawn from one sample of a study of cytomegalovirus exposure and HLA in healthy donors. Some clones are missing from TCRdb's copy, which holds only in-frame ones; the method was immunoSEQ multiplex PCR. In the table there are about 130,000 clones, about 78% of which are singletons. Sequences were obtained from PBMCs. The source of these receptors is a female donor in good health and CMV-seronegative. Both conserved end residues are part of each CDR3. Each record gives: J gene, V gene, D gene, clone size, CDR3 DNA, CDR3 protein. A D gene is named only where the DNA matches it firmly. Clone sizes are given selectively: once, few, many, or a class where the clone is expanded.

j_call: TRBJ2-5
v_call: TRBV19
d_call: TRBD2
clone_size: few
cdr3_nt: TGTGCCAGTAGTGGAGCGGGAGGAGGGTGGACCCAGTACTTC
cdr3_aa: CASSGAGGGWTQYF

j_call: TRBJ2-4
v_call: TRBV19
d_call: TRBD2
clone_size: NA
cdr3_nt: TGTGCCAGTAGTATCTGGACTAGCGGGAGGGTGGGAAACATTCAGTACTTC
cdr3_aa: CASSIWTSGRVGNIQYF

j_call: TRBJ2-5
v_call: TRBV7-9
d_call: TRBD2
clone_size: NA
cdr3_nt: TGTGCCAGCAGCCCCACCCCCGGGACTAGCGGGAGTCAAGAGACCCAGTACTTC
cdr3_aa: CASSPTPGTSGSQETQYF

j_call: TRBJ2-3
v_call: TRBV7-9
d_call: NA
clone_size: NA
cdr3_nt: TGTGCCAGCAGCTTTGCCGGACTTAACACAGATACGCAGTATTTT
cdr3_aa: CASSFAGLNTDTQYF

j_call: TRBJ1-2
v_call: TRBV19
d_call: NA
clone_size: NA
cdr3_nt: TGTGCCAGTAGCCCCGGCGGACTCTATGGCTACACCTTC
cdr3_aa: CASSPGGLYGYTF

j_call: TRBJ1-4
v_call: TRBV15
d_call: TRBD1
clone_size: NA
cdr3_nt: TGTGCCACCAGCAGAGATTTAGGGGGCGGTGAAAAACTGTTTTTT
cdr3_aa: CATSRDLGGGEKLFF

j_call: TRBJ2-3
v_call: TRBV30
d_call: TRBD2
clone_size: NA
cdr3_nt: TGTGCCTGGAGTCTAGCGGGAAGGACAGATACGCAGTATTTT
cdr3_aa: CAWSLAGRTDTQYF

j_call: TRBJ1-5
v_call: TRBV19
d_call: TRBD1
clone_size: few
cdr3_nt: TGTGCCAGTAGTCTCGGGACAGGGTGGAGTCAGCCCCAGCATTTT
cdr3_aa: CASSLGTGWSQPQHF

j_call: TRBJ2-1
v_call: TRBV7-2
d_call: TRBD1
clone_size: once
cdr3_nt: TGTGCCAGCAGCTTCTGGGACAGGGCCTACAATGAGCAGTTCTTC
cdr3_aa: CASSFWDRAYNEQFF

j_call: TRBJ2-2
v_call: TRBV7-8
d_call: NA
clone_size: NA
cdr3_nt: TGTGCCAGCAGCTTAGGTAGGACAGCGAACACCGGGGAGCTGTTTTTT
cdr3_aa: CASSLGRTANTGELFF

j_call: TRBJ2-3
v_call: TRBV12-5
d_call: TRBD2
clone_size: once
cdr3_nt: TGTGCTAGTGGCCCCGGACTAGGCAGGGCAGATACGCAGTATTTT
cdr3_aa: CASGPGLGRADTQYF

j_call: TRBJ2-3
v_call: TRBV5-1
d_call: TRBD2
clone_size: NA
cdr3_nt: TGCGCCAGCGGCTTGACGTTAGCGGGAGCAGATACGCAGTATTTT
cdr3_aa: CASGLTLAGADTQYF

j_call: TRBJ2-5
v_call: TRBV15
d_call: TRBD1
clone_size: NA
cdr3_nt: TGTGCCACCAGCAGAGAATCAAGAAGGACAGGGGACGAGACCCAGTACTTC
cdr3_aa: CATSRESRRTGDETQYF

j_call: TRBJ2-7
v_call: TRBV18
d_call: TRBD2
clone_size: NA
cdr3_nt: TGTGCCAGCTCACCCCCCGGTAGCGGGAGGGCCAACGAGCAGTACTTC
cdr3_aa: CASSPPGSGRANEQYF

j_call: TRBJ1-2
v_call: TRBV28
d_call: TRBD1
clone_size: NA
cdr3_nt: TGTGCCAGCAGTATGGGGACAGGGAACCAGCGGGGCTACACCTTC
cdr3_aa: CASSMGTGNQRGYTF

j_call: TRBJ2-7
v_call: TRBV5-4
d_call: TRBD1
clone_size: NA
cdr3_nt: TGTGCCAGCAGAAGGACAGGTAACTACGAGCAGTACTTC
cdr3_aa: CASRRTGNYEQYF

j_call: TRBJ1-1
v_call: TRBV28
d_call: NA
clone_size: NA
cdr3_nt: TGTGCCAGCAGTTTTGCAGTTAACACTGAAGCTTTCTTT
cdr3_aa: CASSFAVNTEAFF

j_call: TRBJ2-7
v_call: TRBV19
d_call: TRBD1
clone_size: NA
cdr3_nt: TGTGCCAGTAGTTTCGGACAGGGAAACTCCTACGAGCAGTACTTC
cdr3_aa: CASSFGQGNSYEQYF

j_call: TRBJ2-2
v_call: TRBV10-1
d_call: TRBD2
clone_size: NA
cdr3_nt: TGCGCCAGCAGCCCCGGGACTAGCGGGGCCGGGGAGCTGTTTTTT
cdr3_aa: CASSPGTSGAGELFF

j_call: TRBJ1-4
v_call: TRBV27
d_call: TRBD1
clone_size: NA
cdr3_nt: TGTGCCAGCAGATTGACAGGGAGTGAAAAACTGTTTTTT
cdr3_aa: CASRLTGSEKLFF

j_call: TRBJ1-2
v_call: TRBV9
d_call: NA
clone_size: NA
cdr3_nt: TGTGCCAGCAGCCCCTCGGGGAACTATGGCTACACCTTC
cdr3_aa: CASSPSGNYGYTF

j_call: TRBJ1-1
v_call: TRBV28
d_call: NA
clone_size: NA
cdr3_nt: TGTGCCAGCAGGTTGTCAGGCGAAGCTTTCTTT
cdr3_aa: CASRLSGEAFF

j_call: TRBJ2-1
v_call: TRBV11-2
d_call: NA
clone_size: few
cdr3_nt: TGTGCCAGCAGCCAGGGGAGTATAAGCCGGGACCGTTACAATGAGCAGTTCTTC
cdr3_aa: CASSQGSISRDRYNEQFF

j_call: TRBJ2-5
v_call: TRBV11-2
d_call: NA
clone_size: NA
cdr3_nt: TGTGCCAGCAGCTTAGGACGGTACAGGACCCAGTACTTC
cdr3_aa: CASSLGRYRTQYF

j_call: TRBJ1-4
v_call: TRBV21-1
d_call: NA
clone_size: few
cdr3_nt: TGTGCCAGCAGCAAACAGTCCCAGACAACTAATGAAAAACTGTTTTTT
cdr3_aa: CASSKQSQTTNEKLFF

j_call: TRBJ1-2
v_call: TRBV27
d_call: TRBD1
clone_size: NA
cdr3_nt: TGTGCCAGTAGTCAACGAACAGGGGATGGCTACACCTTC
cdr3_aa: CASSQRTGDGYTF

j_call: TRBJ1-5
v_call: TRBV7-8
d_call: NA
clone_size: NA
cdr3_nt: TGTGCCAGCAGCCCCGACCGGGGATATCAGCCCCAGCATTTT
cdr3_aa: CASSPDRGYQPQHF

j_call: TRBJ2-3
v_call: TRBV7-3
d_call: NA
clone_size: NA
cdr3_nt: TGTGCCAGCGTTGCGGATAGCACAGATACGCAGTATTTT
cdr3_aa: CASVADSTDTQYF

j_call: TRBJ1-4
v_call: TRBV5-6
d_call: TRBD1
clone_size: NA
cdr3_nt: TGTGCCAGCAGCTTTCGGCAGGGGGCGAAGACTAATGAAAAACTGTTTTTT
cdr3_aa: CASSFRQGAKTNEKLFF

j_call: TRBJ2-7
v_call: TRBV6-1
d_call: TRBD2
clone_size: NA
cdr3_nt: TGTGCCAGCAGTGAGGTCCTAGCGGGAGCCTACGAGCAGTACTTC
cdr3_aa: CASSEVLAGAYEQYF

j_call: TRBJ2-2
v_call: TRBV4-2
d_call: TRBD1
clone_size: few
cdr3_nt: TGTGCCAGCAGCCAAGATCCAGGGGGAACCGGGGAGCTGTTTTTT
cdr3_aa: CASSQDPGGTGELFF

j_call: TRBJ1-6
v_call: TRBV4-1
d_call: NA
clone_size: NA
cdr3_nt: TGCGCCAGCAGCCGTACAGTCAGCTCCTATAATTCACCCCTCCACTTT
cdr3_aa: CASSRTVSSYNSPLHF

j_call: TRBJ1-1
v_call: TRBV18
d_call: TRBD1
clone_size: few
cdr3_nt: TGTGCCAGCTCACCTATGACAGGGGCAAACACTGAAGCTTTCTTT
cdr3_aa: CASSPMTGANTEAFF

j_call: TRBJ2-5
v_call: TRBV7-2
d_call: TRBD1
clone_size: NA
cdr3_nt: TGTGCCAGCGGCAGGGGGCTGGAGACCCAGTACTTC
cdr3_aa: CASGRGLETQYF

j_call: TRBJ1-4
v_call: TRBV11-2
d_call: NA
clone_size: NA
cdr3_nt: TGTGCCAGCTCCAGGGCCATCAATGAAAAACTGTTTTTT
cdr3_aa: CASSRAINEKLFF

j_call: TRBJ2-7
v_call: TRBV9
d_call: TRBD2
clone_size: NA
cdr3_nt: TGTGCCAGCAGCGTGGGACTAGCCGGTTACGAGCAGTACTTC
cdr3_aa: CASSVGLAGYEQYF

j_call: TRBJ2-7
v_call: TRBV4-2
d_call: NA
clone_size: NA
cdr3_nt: TGTGCCAGCAGCCAAGATTACAGTGACTATTACGAGCAGTACTTC
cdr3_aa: CASSQDYSDYYEQYF

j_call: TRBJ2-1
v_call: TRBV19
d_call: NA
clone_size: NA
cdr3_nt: TGTGCCAGTAGTATCCGGGACATACCATACAATGAGCAGTTCTTC
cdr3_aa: CASSIRDIPYNEQFF

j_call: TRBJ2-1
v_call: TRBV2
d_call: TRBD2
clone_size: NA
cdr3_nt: TGTGCCAGCTTGGGTCCGGGACTAGCGGAGAGGAGCAATGAGCAGTTCTTC
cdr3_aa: CASLGPGLAERSNEQFF

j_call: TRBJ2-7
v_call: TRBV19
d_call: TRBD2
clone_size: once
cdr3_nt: TGTGCCAGTAGTCCTCGACTAGCGGGGGCCTACGAGCAGTACTTC
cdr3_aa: CASSPRLAGAYEQYF

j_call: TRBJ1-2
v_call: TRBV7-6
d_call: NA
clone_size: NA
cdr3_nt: TGTGCCAGCAGCCCCCATACGGAGGTGGATGGCTACACCTTC
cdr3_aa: CASSPHTEVDGYTF

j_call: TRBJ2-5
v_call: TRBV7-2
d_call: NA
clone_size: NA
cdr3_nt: TGTGCCAGCAGCTCTTATCGGACTCCCGGAGAGACCCAGTACTTC
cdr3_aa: CASSSYRTPGETQYF

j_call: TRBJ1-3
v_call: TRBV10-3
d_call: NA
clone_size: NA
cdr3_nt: TGTGCCATCAGCGGCTCTGGAAACACCATATATTTT
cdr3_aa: CAISGSGNTIYF

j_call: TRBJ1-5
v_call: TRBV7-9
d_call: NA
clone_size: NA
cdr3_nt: TGTGCCAGCAGCTTAGCCGGTGGGCCCCAGCATTTT
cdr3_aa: CASSLAGGPQHF

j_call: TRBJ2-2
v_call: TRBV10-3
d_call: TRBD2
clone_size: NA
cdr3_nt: TGTGCCATCAGTGAGAGGCGGGAGACGGGCGGGGAGCTGTTTTTT
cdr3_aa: CAISERRETGGELFF

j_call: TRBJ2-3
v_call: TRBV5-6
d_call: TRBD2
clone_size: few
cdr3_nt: TGTGCCAGCAGCTTGAGTGTTTCCGGACTAGCGGGTACAGATACGCAGTATTTT
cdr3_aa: CASSLSVSGLAGTDTQYF

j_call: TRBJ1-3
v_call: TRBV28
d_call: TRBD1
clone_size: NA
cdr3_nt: TGTGCCAGCAGTCCCGGACAGGAGAACACCATATATTTT
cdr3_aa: CASSPGQENTIYF

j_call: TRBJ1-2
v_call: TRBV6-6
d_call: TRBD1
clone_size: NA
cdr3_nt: TGTGCCAGCAGTTACCCGGACAGGGAGGATGGCTACACCTTC
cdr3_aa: CASSYPDREDGYTF

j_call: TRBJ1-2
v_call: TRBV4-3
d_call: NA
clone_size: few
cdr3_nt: TGCGCCAGCAGCCAAGACAAGGGTACAGGGGGCTACACCTTC
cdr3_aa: CASSQDKGTGGYTF

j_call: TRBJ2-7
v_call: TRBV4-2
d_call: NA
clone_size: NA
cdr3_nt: TGTGCCAACAGCCAAGGACTGGCCTACGAGCAGTACTTC
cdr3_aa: CANSQGLAYEQYF

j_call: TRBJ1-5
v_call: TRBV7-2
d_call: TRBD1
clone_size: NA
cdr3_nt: TGTGCCAGCAGCTTAGAAGGGGGCTACAATCAGCCCCAGCATTTT
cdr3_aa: CASSLEGGYNQPQHF

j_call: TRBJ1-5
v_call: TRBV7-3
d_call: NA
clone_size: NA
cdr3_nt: TGTGCCAGCAGCCCTGGACAGTTTAATCAGCCCCAGCATTTT
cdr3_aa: CASSPGQFNQPQHF

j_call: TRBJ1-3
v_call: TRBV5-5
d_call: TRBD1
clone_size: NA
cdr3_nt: TGTGCCAGCAGCCGGACAGGGGTCCGCTCGGGAAACACCATATATTTT
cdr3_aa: CASSRTGVRSGNTIYF

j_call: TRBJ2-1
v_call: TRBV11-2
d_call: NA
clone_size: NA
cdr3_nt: TGTGCCAGTTGCTCCATCACAGCATCCTCCTACAATGAGCAGTTCTTC
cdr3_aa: CASCSITASSYNEQFF